This TCR beta chain originates from a study of blood T cell repertoires in COVID-19. Study at large: COVID-19 samples from acute and convalescent phases originated in the United States, Italy and Spain.

Trimming cost V 5 bases and J 0 bases, with 12 bases left between them. The CDR3 spans 15 residues. Germline CDR1 is SGHTS and CDR2 is YDEGEE. How the authors handled the data: Cell counts per sample came from amplifying reference gene primers. The protocol was immunoSEQ multiplex PCR, while the TCRdb copy is restricted to in-frame clones and leaves out a portion. V and J calls and clone size are given by that table; D and trimming were obtained from the DNA. The sample consists of 62,000 or so clones, 88% of them appearing once. Material: peripheral blood. The chain is built from TRBV5-8 and TRBJ2-1, with a tentative D call TRBD1 (6 bases). This sequence was found in a human donor in a cohort sampled during active COVID-19. For the CDR3, the DNA is TGTGCCAGCAGACTCACAGGGAGCTCCTACAATGAGCAGTTCTTC. It is translated as CASRLTGSSYNEQFF.